This T cell receptor (beta chain) appears in the sequencing data of a study of blood T cell repertoires in COVID-19. Turning to the study itself: Acute and convalescent COVID-19 specimens originated in the United States, Italy and Spain. Sources were T cells, B-cell-depleted T cells, or PBMCs; the material itself was cDNA or gDNA.

Authors' processing steps: Reference gene primers were amplified, and this amplification served to estimate nucleated cell counts. Sequencing was performed with immunoSEQ multiplex PCR; in TCRdb, only in-frame clones are kept and a portion is missing. For V, J and clone size, that table is used; D and trimming come from the DNA. The table shows about 71,000 clones, with over 80% occurring only once. Input material: peripheral blood. This TCR derives from a woman at least 80 years old with acute or convalescent COVID-19.

The CDR3 loop is CASSVDTINTEAFF. Here the CDR3 DNA reads TGTGCCAGCAGCGTAGACACAATAAACACTGAAGCTTTCTTT. This chain links TRBV9 with TRBJ1-1, with D unclear. The V end lost 0 bases, the J end lost 2 bases, and 8 bases lay between the germline ends. CDR1 is SGDLS and CDR2 is YYNGEE in the germline V gene. The CDR3 contains 14 residues.